This TCR beta chain was captured in a study of siplizumab effects on memory and regulatory T cells. Assaying covered some 10^5 TCR templates per sample. Only in-frame clones appear in the TCRdb table, and some are missing; sequencing was by immunoSEQ multiplex PCR. The sample has some 100,000 clones, 92% seen once; the top ten hold roughly 0.78%. V lost 0 bases and J lost 2, with 17 bases in between. The CDR3 contains 17 residues. Germline values: CDR1 SGHVS, CDR2 FNYEAQ. Findings of the study overall: Researchers could not give a naive or memory phenotype to roughly 75-95% of proliferating CD4+ or CD8+ clones.

To note about this clone: What it binds is unknown.

The chain joins TRBV7-6 to TRBJ2-7; D is perhaps TRBD2 (6 bases). The material sequenced was Tregs sorted from blood. The TCR was taken from a human donor in good health. The CDR3 is CASSLAPRGRLTYEQYF. The CDR3 nucleotides are TGTGCCAGCAGCTTAGCCCCCCGGGGGAGACTAACCTACGAGCAGTACTTC.